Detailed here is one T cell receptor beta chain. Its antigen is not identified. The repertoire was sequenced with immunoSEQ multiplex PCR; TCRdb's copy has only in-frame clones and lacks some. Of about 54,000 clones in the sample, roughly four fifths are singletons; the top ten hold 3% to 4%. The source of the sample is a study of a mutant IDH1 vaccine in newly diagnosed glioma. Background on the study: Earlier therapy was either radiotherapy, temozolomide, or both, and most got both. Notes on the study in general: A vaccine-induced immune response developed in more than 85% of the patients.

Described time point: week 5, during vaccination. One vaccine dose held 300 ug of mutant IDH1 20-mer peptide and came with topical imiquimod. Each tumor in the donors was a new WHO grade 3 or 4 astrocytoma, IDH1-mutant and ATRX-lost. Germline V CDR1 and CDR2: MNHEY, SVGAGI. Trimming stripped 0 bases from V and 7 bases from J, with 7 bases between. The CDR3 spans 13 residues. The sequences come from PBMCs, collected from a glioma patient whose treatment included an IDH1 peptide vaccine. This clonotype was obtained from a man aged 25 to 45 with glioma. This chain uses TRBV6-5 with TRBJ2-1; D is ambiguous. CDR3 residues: CASSYSSFNEQFF. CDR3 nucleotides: TGTGCCAGCAGTTACTCGAGTTTTAATGAGCAGTTCTTC.